These 5 T cell receptor beta chains were all obtained from the same sample, sequenced in a study of OX40 agonist ivuxolimab in advanced cancers. This table comes from immunoSEQ multiplex PCR, and its TCRdb copy is limited to in-frame clones, with some not included. The table has tens of thousands of clones, 80% to 90% seen once. This specimen consisted of CD4+ or CD8+ T cells sorted from blood, obtained in a trial of the OX40 agonist ivuxolimab. These receptors all stem from an adult with an advanced solid tumor such as melanoma, head and neck, liver or kidney cancer.

The DNA of the CDR3 is TGTGCCAGCAGTGAAGGTGGGACAGGGAGACTCGGGGAGCTGTTTTTT. Amino acid sequence: CASSEGGTGRLGELFF. The V and J genes are TRBV6-1 and TRBJ2-2, with 9 bases fitting TRBD1. This CDR3 has 16 amino acids. Germline V CDR1 and CDR2: MNHNS, SASEGT. The trim removed 1 base at V and 7 bases at J, leaving 7 bases unmatched.

The chain is built from TRBV19 and TRBJ2-5, with D hard to call. This CDR3 comprises 14 residues. Per the germline V gene, CDR1 is LNHDA and CDR2 is SQIVND (reference sequence). V was cut by 5 bases and J by 1 base, with 11 bases left in between. The CDR3 DNA reads as TGTGCCAGTAGTCTCATAGGAGCCCAAGAGACCCAGTACTTC. The encoded protein is CASSLIGAQETQYF.

This chain uses TRBV15 with TRBJ2-2; 8 bases map to TRBD1. The V segment lost 0 bases and the J segment 9 bases; nucleotides outside the gene matches: 15. The CDR3 is 18 amino acids. Germline V CDR1 and CDR2: LNHNV, YYDKDF (reference sequence). CDR3 loop: CATSRDLAGQGYPRELFF. The CDR3, as DNA: TGTGCCACCAGCAGAGATCTCGCCGGACAGGGCTACCCCCGGGAGCTGTTTTTT.

This clone appeared once. The V call is TRBV11-3, the J call TRBJ2-2, with no clear D. V was clipped by 5 bases and J by 5 bases, with 6 bases between them. The CDR3 has 12 residues. Germline V gene lookup returns CDR1 SGHNT and CDR2 YENEEA. CDR3 amino acids: CASSQGTGELFF. DNA for the CDR3: TGTGCCAGCAGCCAAGGGACCGGGGAGCTGTTTTTT.

This clone showed up just a few times. CDR3: CSVVEGWGTEAFF. The CDR3 DNA sequence: TGCAGCGTTGTGGAAGGGTGGGGCACTGAAGCTTTCTTT. The chain couples TRBV29-1 to TRBJ1-1; D call uncertain. Germline-derived CDR1 and CDR2 are SQVTM and ANQGSEA. The CDR3 runs to 13 residues. With 4 bases removed from V and 4 bases from J, the gap between germline ends came to 13 bases.